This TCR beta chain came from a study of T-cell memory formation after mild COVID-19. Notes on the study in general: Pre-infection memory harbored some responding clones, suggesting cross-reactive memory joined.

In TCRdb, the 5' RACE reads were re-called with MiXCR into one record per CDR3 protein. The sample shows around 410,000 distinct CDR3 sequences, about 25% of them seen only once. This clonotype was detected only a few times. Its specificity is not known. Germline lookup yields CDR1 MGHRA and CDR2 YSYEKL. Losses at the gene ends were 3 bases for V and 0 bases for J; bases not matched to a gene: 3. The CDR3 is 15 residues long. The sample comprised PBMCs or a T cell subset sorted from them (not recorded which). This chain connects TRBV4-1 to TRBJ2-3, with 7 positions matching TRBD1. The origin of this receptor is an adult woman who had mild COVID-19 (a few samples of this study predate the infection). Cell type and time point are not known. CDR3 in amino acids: CASSQGQISTDTQYF. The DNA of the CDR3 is TGCGCCAGCAGCCAGGGACAGATTAGCACAGATACGCAGTATTTT.